This T cell receptor beta chain was observed in a study of shared clonotypes between healthy human individuals. The CDR3 has 15 residues. The V gene lost 3 bases and the J gene lost 3 bases, with 13 bases spanning the gap. CDR1 is SGDLS, CDR2 YYNGEE, per germline. It was roughly 88 million PBMCs that unsorted samples used for genomic DNA. Bulk PBMC genomic DNA spanned ten immunoSEQ deep plates. Sequencing used immunoSEQ multiplex PCR; TCRdb keeps in-frame clones, though not all of them. The sample has 470,000 or so clones, 78% seen once. The chain has TRBV9 and TRBJ2-1; D is possibly TRBD2 (6 bases). This TCR derives from a woman aged 40-49 years in good health. Some clones in this sample may be carry-over from other donors' samples. Material: PBMCs. CDR3 protein: CASSAPGEGYNEQFF. CDR3 DNA: TGTGCCAGCAGCGCCCCGGGAGAGGGCTACAATGAGCAGTTCTTC.